Listed here is a single T cell receptor beta chain. Its matching antigen is unknown. Patients who had autoimmune disease history or got systemic immunosuppression were left out. Samples were taken at baseline and on day 1 of cycles 4 and 7. Assay used: immunoSEQ multiplex PCR; TCRdb lists only in-frame clones, some missing. This sample has 70,000 to 100,000 clones, with 85% to 90% found just once. Germline V gives CDR1 GTSNPN, CDR2 SVGIG (reference sequence). V lost 0 bases to trimming and J lost 3 bases, with 11 bases between them. This CDR3 is built from 14 residues. This sample was included in a study of OX40 agonist ivuxolimab in advanced cancers. Study background: Eligibility admitted prior anti-PD-1, anti-PD-L1 or anti-CTLA-4 therapy; around 38% had some.

Whole-study findings and limits: At 0.1 to 3.0 mg/kg and by week 6, CD4+ and CD8+ T cells in the blood had expanded clonally.

The sequencing used CD4+ or CD8+ T cells sorted from blood, collected in a trial of the OX40 agonist ivuxolimab. The chain has TRBV30 and TRBJ1-1; D unresolved. This sequence originates from an adult with an advanced solid tumor such as melanoma, head and neck, liver or kidney cancer. CDR3 nucleotide sequence: TGTGCCTGGAGTGTAGGGAATCGGGACACTGAAGCTTTCTTT. This translates into CAWSVGNRDTEAFF.